The rows below give T cell receptor beta chains drawn from one sample of a study of blood T cell repertoires in COVID-19. TCRdb's table, derived via immunoSEQ multiplex PCR, lists solely in-frame clones and lacks some. Of about 220,000 clones listed, roughly 84% were seen once; the top ten hold approximately 6.5%. The sequenced sample consisted of PBMCs or T cells enriched from blood (not recorded which). These receptors were taken from a woman in her 40s who had recovered from COVID-19. CDR3s include the opening cysteine and the closing phenylalanine or tryptophan. Each record gives: V gene, clone size, D gene, J gene, CDR3 DNA, CDR3 protein. D genes are given only for firm matches. Clone sizes are given selectively: once, few, many, or a class where the clone is expanded.

TRBV5-6	NA	NA	TRBJ1-6	TGTGCCAGCAGCTTACGGGGGGGTTCACCCCTCCACTTT	CASSLRGGSPLHF
TRBV5-1	NA	NA	TRBJ2-2	TGCGCCAGCAGCTTTGTAGTAACCGGGGAGCTGTTTTTT	CASSFVVTGELFF
TRBV11-2	NA	TRBD2	TRBJ2-1	TGTGCCAGCAGCCCCCGACTAGCGGGAGACAATGAGCAGTTCTTC	CASSPRLAGDNEQFF
TRBV19	NA	TRBD1	TRBJ2-1	TGTGCCAGTAGTATACTACAAAGGGGGCGAAGTGAGCAGTTCTTC	CASSILQRGRSEQFF
TRBV11-2	NA	NA	TRBJ1-5	TGTGCCAGCAGCTCCGGACAGAGCAATCAGCCCCAGCATTTT	CASSSGQSNQPQHF
TRBV3-1/TRBV3-2	once	NA	TRBJ2-2	TGTGCCAGCCGGTCAGGGTCGGCCGGGGAGCTGTTTTTT	CASRSGSAGELFF
TRBV6-6	NA	NA	TRBJ2-1	TGTGCCAGCAGTTCCCGAGGTACAGGTGGCAATGAGCAGTTCTTC	CASSSRGTGGNEQFF
TRBV10-3	NA	NA	TRBJ2-1	TGTGCCATCAGCTCGGGGGAATACAATGAGCAGTTCTTC	CAISSGEYNEQFF
TRBV7-6	NA	NA	TRBJ2-1	TGTGCCAGCGGCTCGGGTGAGCAGTTCTTC	CASGSGEQFF
TRBV28	NA	TRBD1	TRBJ1-5	TGTGCCAGCCAGGGGGCAGATCAGCCCCAGCATTTT	CASQGADQPQHF
TRBV25-1	NA	TRBD1	TRBJ1-6	TGTGCCAGCAGTGGAGACAGGGAGGACTATAATTCACCCCTCCACTTT	CASSGDREDYNSPLHF
TRBV5-1	NA	TRBD1	TRBJ2-1	TGCGCCAGCAGCTTCGGGACAGCCGAAGGTGAGCAGTTCTTC	CASSFGTAEGEQFF
TRBV7-2	NA	TRBD2	TRBJ2-1	TGTGCCAGCAGTAATAGCGGGAGGGAACGCAATGAGCAGTTCTTC	CASSNSGRERNEQFF
TRBV11-2	many	TRBD1	TRBJ1-1	TGTGCCAGCAGCCCCGGACAGGGGGCCGTGAACACTGAAGCTTTCTTT	CASSPGQGAVNTEAFF
TRBV28	NA	TRBD2	TRBJ2-1	TGTGCCAGCAGTCTGCCAGGACTAGCGGGATACAATGAGCAGTTCTTC	CASSLPGLAGYNEQFF
TRBV11-3	NA	TRBD2	TRBJ2-1	TGTGCCAGCAGCTTAGGGAGGGGACTAGCGGGACTATACAATGAGCAGTTCTTC	CASSLGRGLAGLYNEQFF
TRBV4-3	NA	NA	TRBJ1-5	TGCGCCAGCAGCCAAGGGCCCCTCCGGGGAAAGTATAGCAATCAGCCCCAGCATTTT	CASSQGPLRGKYSNQPQHF
TRBV28	few	TRBD2	TRBJ2-1	TGTGCCAGCAGGGAAGCGGGGAGCTCCTACAATGAGCAGTTCTTC	CASREAGSSYNEQFF
TRBV25-1	few	TRBD1	TRBJ1-1	TGTGCCAGCAGTGAGTCCGGGACAGGGAGGGTCGGCACTGAAGCTTTCTTT	CASSESGTGRVGTEAFF
TRBV7-2	NA	NA	TRBJ2-7	TGTGCCAGCAGCTTGGCTAGTGGCCTCTCCTACGAGCAGTACTTC	CASSLASGLSYEQYF
TRBV9	NA	NA	TRBJ2-5	TGTGCCAGCAGCACAAATAGCGGACAAGAGACCCAGTACTTC	CASSTNSGQETQYF
TRBV18	NA	TRBD1	TRBJ2-3	TGTGCCAGCTCACCACAGGGGGCAACAGGCACAGATACGCAGTATTTT	CASSPQGATGTDTQYF
TRBV14	NA	TRBD1	TRBJ2-1	TGTGCCAGCAGCCAAGGACAGGGGGCGGTTGAGCAGTTCTTC	CASSQGQGAVEQFF
TRBV2	NA	TRBD1	TRBJ1-2	TGTGCCAGCAGTGGGGGGACAGGCCTTAGCTATGGCTACACCTTC	CASSGGTGLSYGYTF